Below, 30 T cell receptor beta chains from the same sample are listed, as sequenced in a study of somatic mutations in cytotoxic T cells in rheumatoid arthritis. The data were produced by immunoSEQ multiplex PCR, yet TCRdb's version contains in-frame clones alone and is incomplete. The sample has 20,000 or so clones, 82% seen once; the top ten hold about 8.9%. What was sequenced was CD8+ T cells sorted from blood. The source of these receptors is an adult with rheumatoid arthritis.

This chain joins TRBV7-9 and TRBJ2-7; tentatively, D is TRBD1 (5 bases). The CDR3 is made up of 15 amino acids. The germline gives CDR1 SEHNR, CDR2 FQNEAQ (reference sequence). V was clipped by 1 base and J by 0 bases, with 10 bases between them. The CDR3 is CASSLGFDSSYEQYF. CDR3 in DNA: TGTGCCAGCAGCTTAGGGTTTGACAGCTCCTACGAGCAGTACTTC.

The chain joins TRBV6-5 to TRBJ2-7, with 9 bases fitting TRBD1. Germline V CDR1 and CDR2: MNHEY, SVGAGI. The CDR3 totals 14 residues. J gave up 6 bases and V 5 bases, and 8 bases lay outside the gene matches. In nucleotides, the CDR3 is TGTGCCAGCAGTCCCGGGACAGGGTTCCCCGAGCAGTACTTC. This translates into CASSPGTGFPEQYF.

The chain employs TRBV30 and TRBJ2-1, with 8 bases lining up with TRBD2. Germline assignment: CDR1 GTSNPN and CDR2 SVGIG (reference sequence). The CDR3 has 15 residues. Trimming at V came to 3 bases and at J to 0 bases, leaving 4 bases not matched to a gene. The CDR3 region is CAWRFSGVSYNEQFF. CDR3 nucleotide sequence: TGTGCCTGGAGGTTTAGCGGGGTCTCCTACAATGAGCAGTTCTTC.

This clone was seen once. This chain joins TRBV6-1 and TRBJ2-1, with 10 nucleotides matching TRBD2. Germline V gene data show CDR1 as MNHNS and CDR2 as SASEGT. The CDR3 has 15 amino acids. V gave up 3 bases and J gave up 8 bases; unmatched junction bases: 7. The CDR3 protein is CASSDAAGGPDEQFF. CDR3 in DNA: TGTGCCAGCAGTGACGCAGCGGGGGGGCCCGATGAGCAGTTCTTC.

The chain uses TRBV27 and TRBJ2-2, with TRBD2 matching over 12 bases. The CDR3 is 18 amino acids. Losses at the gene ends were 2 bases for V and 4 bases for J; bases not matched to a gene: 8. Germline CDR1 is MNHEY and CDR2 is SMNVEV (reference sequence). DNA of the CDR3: TGTGCCAGCAGTTTACTAGCGGGAGGGCCCTTGGCCACCGGGGAGCTGTTTTTT. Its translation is CASSLLAGGPLATGELFF.

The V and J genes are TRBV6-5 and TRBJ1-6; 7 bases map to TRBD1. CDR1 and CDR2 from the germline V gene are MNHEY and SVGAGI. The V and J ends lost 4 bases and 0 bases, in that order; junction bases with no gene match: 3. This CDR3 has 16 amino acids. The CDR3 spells CASSSQGSSYNSPLHF. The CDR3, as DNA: TGTGCCAGCAGTTCACAGGGGAGCTCCTATAATTCACCCCTCCACTTT.

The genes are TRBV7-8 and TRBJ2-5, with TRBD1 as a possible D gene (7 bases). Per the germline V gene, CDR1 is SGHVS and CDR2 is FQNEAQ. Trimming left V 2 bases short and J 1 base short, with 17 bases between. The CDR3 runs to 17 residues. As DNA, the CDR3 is TGTGCCAGCAGCTTAAGGAGGGGGCATGGAACCCAAGAGACCCAGTACTTC. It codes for CASSLRRGHGTQETQYF.

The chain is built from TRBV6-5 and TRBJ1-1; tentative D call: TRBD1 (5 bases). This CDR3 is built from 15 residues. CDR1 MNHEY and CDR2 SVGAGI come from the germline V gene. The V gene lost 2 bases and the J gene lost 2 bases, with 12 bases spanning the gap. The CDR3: CASSYVPGSNTEAFF. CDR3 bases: TGTGCCAGCAGTTACGTCCCAGGGTCAAACACTGAAGCTTTCTTT.

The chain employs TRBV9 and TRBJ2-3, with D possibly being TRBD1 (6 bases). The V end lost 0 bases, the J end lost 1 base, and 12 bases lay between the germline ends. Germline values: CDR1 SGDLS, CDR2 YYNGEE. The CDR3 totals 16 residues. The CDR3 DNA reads TGTGCCAGCAGCGTAGAAGGGGGACACCGCACAGATACGCAGTATTTT. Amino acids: CASSVEGGHRTDTQYF.

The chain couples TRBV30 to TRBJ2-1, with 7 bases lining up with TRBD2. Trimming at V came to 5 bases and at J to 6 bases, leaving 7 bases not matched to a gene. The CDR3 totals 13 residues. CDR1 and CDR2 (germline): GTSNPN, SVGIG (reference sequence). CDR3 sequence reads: CAWDVVAGNEQFF. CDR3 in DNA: TGTGCCTGGGACGTTGTAGCGGGCAATGAGCAGTTCTTC.

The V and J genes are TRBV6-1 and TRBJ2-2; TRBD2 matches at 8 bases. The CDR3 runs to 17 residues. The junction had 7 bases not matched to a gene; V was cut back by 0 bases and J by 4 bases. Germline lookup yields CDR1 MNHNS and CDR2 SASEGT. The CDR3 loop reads CASSEARAGVGTGELFF. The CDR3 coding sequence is TGTGCCAGCAGTGAAGCGCGAGCGGGAGTGGGCACCGGGGAGCTGTTTTTT.

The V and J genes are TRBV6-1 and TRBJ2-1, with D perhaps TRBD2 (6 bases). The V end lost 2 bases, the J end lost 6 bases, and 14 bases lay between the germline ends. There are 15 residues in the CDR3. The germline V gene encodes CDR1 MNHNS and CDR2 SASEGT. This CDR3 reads CASSEWRESPNEQFF. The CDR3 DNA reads TGTGCCAGCAGTGAATGGAGGGAGAGCCCCAATGAGCAGTTCTTC.

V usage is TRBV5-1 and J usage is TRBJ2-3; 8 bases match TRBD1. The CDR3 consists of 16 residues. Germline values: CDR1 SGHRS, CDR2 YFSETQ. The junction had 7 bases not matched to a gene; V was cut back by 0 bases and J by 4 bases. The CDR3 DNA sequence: TGCGCCAGCAGCTTGGGATGGGACAGGCCGTCAGATACGCAGTATTTT. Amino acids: CASSLGWDRPSDTQYF.

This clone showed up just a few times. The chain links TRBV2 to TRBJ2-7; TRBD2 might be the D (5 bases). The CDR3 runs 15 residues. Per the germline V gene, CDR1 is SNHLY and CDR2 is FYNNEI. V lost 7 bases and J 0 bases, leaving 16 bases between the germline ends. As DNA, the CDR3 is TGTGCCAGCATGGTTCCGGCGGGCCACTCCTACGAGCAGTACTTC. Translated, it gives CASMVPAGHSYEQYF.

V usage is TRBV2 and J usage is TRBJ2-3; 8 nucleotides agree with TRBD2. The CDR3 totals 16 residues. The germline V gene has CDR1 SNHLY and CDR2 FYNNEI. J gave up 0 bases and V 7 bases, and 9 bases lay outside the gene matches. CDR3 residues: CASTERGPTSTDTQYF. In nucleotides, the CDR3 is TGTGCCAGCACCGAGCGGGGGCCAACTAGCACAGATACGCAGTATTTT.

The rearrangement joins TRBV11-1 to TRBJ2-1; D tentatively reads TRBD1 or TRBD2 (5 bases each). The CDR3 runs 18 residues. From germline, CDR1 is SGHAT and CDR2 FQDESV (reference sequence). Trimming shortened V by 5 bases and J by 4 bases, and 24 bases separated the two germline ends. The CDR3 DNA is TGTGCCAGCAGCATAACCCCCCGAGGGGCCCTTTTTTACAATGAGCAGTTCTTC. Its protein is CASSITPRGALFYNEQFF.

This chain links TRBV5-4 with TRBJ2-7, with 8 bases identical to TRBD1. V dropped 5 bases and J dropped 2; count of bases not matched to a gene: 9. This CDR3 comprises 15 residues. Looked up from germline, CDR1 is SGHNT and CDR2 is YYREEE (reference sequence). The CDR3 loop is CASSEPGQATYEQYF. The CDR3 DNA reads TGTGCCAGCAGTGAACCGGGACAGGCGACCTACGAGCAGTACTTC. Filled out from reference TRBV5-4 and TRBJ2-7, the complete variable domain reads ETGVTQSPTHLIKTRGQQVTLRCSSQSGHNTVSWYQQALGQGPQFIFQYYREEENGRGNFPPRFSGLQFPNYSSELNVNALELDDSALYLCASSEPGQATYEQYFGPGTRLTVT.

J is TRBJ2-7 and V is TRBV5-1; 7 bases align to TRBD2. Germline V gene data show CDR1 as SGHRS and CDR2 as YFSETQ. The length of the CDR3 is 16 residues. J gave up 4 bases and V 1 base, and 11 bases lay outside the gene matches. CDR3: CASSLTGRGKLYEQYF. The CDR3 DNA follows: TGCGCCAGCAGCTTGACCGGGCGGGGGAAATTATACGAGCAGTACTTC.

In DNA, the CDR3 is TGCGCCAGCAGCTATAGCGGGATCTTGGAACAGTACTTC. Translation: CASSYSGILEQYF. The chain uses TRBV5-1 and TRBJ2-7, with 8 bases lining up with TRBD2. This CDR3 spans 13 amino acids. The V gene's germline CDR1 is SGHRS and CDR2 YFSETQ. The V segment lost 3 bases and the J segment 10 bases; nucleotides outside the gene matches: 9.

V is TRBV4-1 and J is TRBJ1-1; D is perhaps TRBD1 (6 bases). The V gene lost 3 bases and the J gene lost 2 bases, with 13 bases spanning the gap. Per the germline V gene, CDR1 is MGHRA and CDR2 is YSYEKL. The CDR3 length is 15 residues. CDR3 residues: CASSQNRASNTEAFF. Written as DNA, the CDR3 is TGCGCCAGCAGCCAGAACAGGGCTTCAAACACTGAAGCTTTCTTT.

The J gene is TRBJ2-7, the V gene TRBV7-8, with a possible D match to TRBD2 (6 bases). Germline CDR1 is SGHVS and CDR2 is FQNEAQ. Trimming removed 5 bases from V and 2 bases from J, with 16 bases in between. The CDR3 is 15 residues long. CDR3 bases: TGTGCCAGCAGCCTCACCGGGAGCGTCCCCTACGAGCAGTACTTC. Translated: CASSLTGSVPYEQYF.

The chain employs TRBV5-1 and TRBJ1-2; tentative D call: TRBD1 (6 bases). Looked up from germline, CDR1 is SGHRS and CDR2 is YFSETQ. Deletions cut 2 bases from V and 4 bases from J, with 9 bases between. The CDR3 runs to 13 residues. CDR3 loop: CASSFPDSYGYTF. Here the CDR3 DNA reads TGCGCCAGCAGCTTTCCGGACAGCTATGGCTACACCTTC.

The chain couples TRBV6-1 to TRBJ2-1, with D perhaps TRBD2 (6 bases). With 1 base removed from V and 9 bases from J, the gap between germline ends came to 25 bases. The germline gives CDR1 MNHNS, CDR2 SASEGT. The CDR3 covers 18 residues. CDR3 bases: TGTGCCAGCAGTGAAGTGACTAGGACCCATATAACTCAGGGTGAGCAGTTCTTC. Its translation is CASSEVTRTHITQGEQFF.

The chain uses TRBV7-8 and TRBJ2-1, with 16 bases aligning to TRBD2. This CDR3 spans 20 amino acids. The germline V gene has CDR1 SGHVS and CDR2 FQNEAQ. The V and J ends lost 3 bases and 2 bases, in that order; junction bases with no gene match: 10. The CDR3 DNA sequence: TGTGCCAGCAGCTTGGCGGGACTAGCGGGAGGGAATCCACCCTACAATGAGCAGTTCTTC. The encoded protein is CASSLAGLAGGNPPYNEQFF.

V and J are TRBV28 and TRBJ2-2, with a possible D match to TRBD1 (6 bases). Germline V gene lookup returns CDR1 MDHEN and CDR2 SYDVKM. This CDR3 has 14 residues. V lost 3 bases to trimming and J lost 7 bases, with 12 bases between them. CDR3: CASSFPGVGGELFF. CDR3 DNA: TGTGCCAGCAGTTTCCCAGGGGTGGGCGGGGAGCTGTTTTTT.

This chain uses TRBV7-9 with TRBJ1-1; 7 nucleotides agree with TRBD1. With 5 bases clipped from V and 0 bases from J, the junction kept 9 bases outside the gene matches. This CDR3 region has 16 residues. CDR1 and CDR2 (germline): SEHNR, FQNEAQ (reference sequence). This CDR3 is CASSKDRVWVNTEAFF. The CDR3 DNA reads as TGTGCCAGCAGCAAAGACAGGGTATGGGTGAACACTGAAGCTTTCTTT. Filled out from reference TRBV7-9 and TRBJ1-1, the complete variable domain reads DTGVSQNPRHKITKRGQNVTFRCDPISEHNRLYWYRQTLGQGPEFLTYFQNEAQLEKSRLLSDRFSAERPKGSFSTLEIQRTEQGDSAMYLCASSKDRVWVNTEAFFGQGTRLTVV.

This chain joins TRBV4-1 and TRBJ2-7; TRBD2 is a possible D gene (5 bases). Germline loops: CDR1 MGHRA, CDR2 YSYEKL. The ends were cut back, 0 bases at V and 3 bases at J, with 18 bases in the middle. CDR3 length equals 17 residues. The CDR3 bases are TGCGCCAGCAGCCAAGATTCCCTTCCGGGGAAGAGCTACGAGCAGTACTTC. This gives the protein CASSQDSLPGKSYEQYF.

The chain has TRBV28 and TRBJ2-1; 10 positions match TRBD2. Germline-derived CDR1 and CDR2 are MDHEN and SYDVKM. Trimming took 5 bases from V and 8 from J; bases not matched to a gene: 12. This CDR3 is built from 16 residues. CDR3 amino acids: CASSPGLAILLDEQFF. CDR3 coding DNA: TGTGCCAGCAGTCCGGGACTAGCGATACTATTGGATGAGCAGTTCTTC. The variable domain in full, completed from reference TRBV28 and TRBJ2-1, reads DVKVTQSSRYLVKRTGEKVFLECVQDMDHENMFWYRQDPGLGLRLIYFSYDVKMKEKGDIPEGYSVSREKKERFSLILESASTNQTSMYLCASSPGLAILLDEQFFGPGTRLTVL.

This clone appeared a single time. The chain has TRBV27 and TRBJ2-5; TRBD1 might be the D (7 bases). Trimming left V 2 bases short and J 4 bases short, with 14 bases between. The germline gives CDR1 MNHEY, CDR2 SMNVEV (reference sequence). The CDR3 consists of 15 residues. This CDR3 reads CASSLLSGGLETQYF. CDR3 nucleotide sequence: TGTGCCAGCAGTTTACTGTCAGGGGGGTTAGAGACCCAGTACTTC.

CDR3 residues: CASSPPGVSYEQYF. The CDR3 region has the DNA TGTGCCAGCAGCCCCCCTGGCGTGTCCTACGAGCAGTACTTC. The chain links TRBV13 to TRBJ2-7, with D unresolved. V lost 5 bases and J lost 1, with 12 bases in between. CDR3 size: 14 residues. The V gene's germline CDR1 is PRHDT and CDR2 FYEKMQ (reference sequence).